This T cell receptor (beta chain) was documented in a study of vaccination and CD4 T cells after COVID-19. The V gene lost 3 bases and the J gene lost 1 base, with 8 bases spanning the gap. Germline-derived CDR1 and CDR2 are SGDLS and YYNGEE. The CDR3 spans 14 residues. Study-level findings and limits: In convalescent patients, 304 of 307 vaccine-specific clones were mono-reactive for SARS-CoV-2 spike. Median reactive clonotypes, those recognizing SARS-CoV-2, rose from roughly 19 to 38, not significantly.

The assay that was used to sequence DNA from cultured CD4+ T cells was the Oncomine TCR Beta short-read assay. Using the QIAamp micro DNA kit, genomic DNA was extracted from the CD4+ T cells that had been cultured. TCRdb passed the PCR reads through MiXCR, listing each CDR3 protein once. The table lists around 8,400 distinct CDR3 sequences, approximately 41% of them singletons. This clonotype appeared a few times. No antigen is known for it. The treatment here: roughly 10-day PBMC culture with coronavirus spike peptide pools or control peptides (ViraFEST assay). The unexposed donor's CD4+ T cells were collected before the COVID-19 pandemic (2011-2018). Fresh medium (containing IL-2) replaced half the medium on days 3 and 7. The probes, which were SARS-CoV-2 S/N and four cold-coronavirus spikes, were applied to unexposed-donor CD4+ T cells, cells permitting.

The chain joins TRBV9 to TRBJ1-5; no firm D call. Sequencing was performed on CD4+ T cells from blood, cultured in vitro. The sequence came from a human donor in good health. CDR3 residues: CASSEDGSNQPQHF. Written as DNA, the CDR3 is TGTGCCAGCAGCGAAGACGGGAGCAATCAGCCCCAGCATTTT.